A single sample is the source of the 23 T cell receptor beta chains below, sequenced in a study of shared clonotypes between healthy human individuals. In the naive CD8 group, cells lacked CD45RO and were positively selected for CCR7, so terminally differentiated effector memory CD45RA+ cells were left out. Profiled with immunoSEQ multiplex PCR; TCRdb holds only in-frame clones, not every one. The sample includes around 600,000 clones, 95% of them seen just once. Input material: naive CD8+ T cells sorted from blood. The receptors were sampled from a woman aged 25 to 39 in good health.

The chain employs TRBV4-1 and TRBJ2-3; no clear D. Germline V CDR1 and CDR2: MGHRA, YSYEKL. V dropped 4 bases and J dropped 1 base, with 9 bases sitting between them. CDR3 length equals 14 residues. The CDR3: CASSRAPGTDTQYF. CDR3 DNA: TGCGCCAGCAGCCGCGCCCCCGGCACAGATACGCAGTATTTT.

V usage is TRBV30 and J usage is TRBJ1-1; D remains ambiguous. V dropped 7 bases and J dropped 4 bases, with 7 bases sitting between them. Per the germline V gene, CDR1 is GTSNPN and CDR2 is SVGIG (reference sequence). CDR3 length: 10 residues. The CDR3 region is CAYRGTEAFF. The CDR3 coding sequence is TGTGCCTATAGAGGCACTGAAGCTTTCTTT.

The chain links TRBV7-9 to TRBJ1-2; no reliable D call. With 4 bases removed from V and 4 bases from J, the gap between germline ends came to 13 bases. CDR3 length: 14 amino acids. Germline lookup yields CDR1 SEHNR and CDR2 FQNEAQ (reference sequence). The CDR3, as DNA: TGTGCCAGCAGCTCGACGCTTAGACTCTATGGCTACACCTTC. This gives the protein CASSSTLRLYGYTF.

The J gene is TRBJ2-1, the V gene TRBV11-2; 9 positions agree with TRBD2. This CDR3 spans 15 amino acids. V was clipped by 0 bases and J by 3 bases; unmatched bases: 0. Looked up from germline, CDR1 is SGHAT and CDR2 is FQNNGV. The CDR3 DNA reads as TGTGCCAGCAGCTTAGAACTAGCGGGCTACAATGAGCAGTTCTTC. Protein: CASSLELAGYNEQFF.

The J gene is TRBJ1-1, the V gene TRBV6-6; D is uncertain. Germline lookup yields CDR1 MNHNY and CDR2 SVGAGI (reference sequence). Trimming took off 0 bases at V and 7 bases at J, with 9 bases between the two ends. There are 13 residues in the CDR3. CDR3 loop: CASSYSEWGEAFF. The CDR3 DNA reads as TGTGCCAGCAGTTACTCAGAATGGGGTGAAGCTTTCTTT.

Worth noting for this clone: This CDR3 is also generated by other DNA sequences in the sample. The chain recombines TRBV27 with TRBJ1-1; D possibly corresponds to TRBD1 (5 bases). V lost 3 bases to trimming and J lost 1 base, with 9 bases between them. CDR3 size: 14 residues. Germline CDR1 reads MNHEY; CDR2 reads SMNVEV (reference sequence). Here the CDR3 DNA reads TGTGCCAGCAGTTTCGGGGGGTCGAACACTGAAGCTTTCTTT. This translates into CASSFGGSNTEAFF.

The chain couples TRBV5-4 to TRBJ2-7, with 7 bases lining up with TRBD1. The CDR3 sequence is 13 residues long. Germline CDR1 is SGHNT and CDR2 is YYREEE (reference sequence). Trimming cost V 6 bases and J 5 bases; bases outside gene matches: 8. CDR3 bases: TGTGCCAGCACCATGACAGGGTCGGACGAGCAGTACTTC. Translation gives CASTMTGSDEQYF.

J is TRBJ2-1 and V is TRBV11-2, with a tentative D call TRBD2 (6 bases). Trimming took 3 bases from V and 4 from J, leaving 16 bases between them. Germline-derived CDR1 and CDR2 are SGHAT and FQNNGV. This CDR3 is built from 16 residues. The CDR3 spells CASSFRDSLGYNEQFF. The CDR3 DNA follows: TGTGCCAGCAGCTTCCGGGACTCACTCGGGTACAATGAGCAGTTCTTC.

This chain joins TRBV7-6 and TRBJ2-7; maybe TRBD1 (5 bases). Trimming pared 0 bases from V and 5 bases from J, leaving 5 bases between. This CDR3 spans 12 amino acids. Per the germline V gene, CDR1 is SGHVS and CDR2 is FNYEAQ. CDR3: CASSLADNEQYF. CDR3 in DNA: TGTGCCAGCAGCTTAGCGGACAACGAGCAGTACTTC.

V usage is TRBV7-2 and J usage is TRBJ2-2, with TRBD1 identical over 8 bases. Germline V CDR1 and CDR2: SGHTA, FQGNSA. V lost 5 bases and J lost 2; bases outside the gene matches: 4. The CDR3 runs 15 residues. The CDR3 loop reads CASSHGQGNTGELFF. Written as DNA, the CDR3 is TGTGCCAGCAGCCACGGACAGGGAAACACCGGGGAGCTGTTTTTT.

This clone was seen just once. The J gene is TRBJ1-5, the V gene TRBV27, with 12 positions matching TRBD1. Germline loops: CDR1 MNHEY, CDR2 SMNVEV (reference sequence). After removal of 6 bases from V and 5 bases from J, the junction contained 14 bases not matched to a gene. CDR3 size: 18 residues. The CDR3 sequence is CASRAGTGGTFGYQPQHF. CDR3 coding DNA: TGTGCCAGCAGAGCCGGGACAGGGGGCACTTTTGGTTATCAGCCCCAGCATTTT.

Comments on this clone: This sample also contains other DNA sequences that code for the same CDR3. The CDR3 is CASSWTGRSYEQYF. The CDR3 region has the DNA TGCGCCAGCAGTTGGACAGGGCGTTCCTACGAGCAGTACTTC. This chain links TRBV5-1 with TRBJ2-7, with 8 positions matching TRBD1. The germline CDR1 and CDR2 sequences are SGHRS and YFSETQ. The CDR3 loop spans 14 amino acids. V trimming: 5 bases; J trimming: 1 base; junction bases outside the gene matches: 5.

Remarks on this clone: The same CDR3 can be traced to other DNA sequences in this sample. The gene calls are TRBV6-5 and TRBJ1-1, with a tentative D call TRBD1 (5 bases). CDR1 is MNHEY, CDR2 SVGAGI, per germline. The CDR3 covers 14 residues. Trimming cost V 0 bases and J 2 bases, with 7 bases left between them. In nucleotides, the CDR3 is TGTGCCAGCAGTTACTCCACAGGAAACACTGAAGCTTTCTTT. The encoded protein is CASSYSTGNTEAFF.

This rearrangement joins TRBV10-1 to TRBJ2-7; D call uncertain. Trimming removed 0 bases at V and 3 bases at J, with 15 bases between. The germline CDR1 and CDR2 sequences are WNHNN and SYGVQD (reference sequence). The CDR3 is 16 residues long. CDR3 DNA sequence: TGCGCCAGCAGTGAGTCAGAGGCAGGAGTTAACTACGAGCAGTACTTC. This encodes CASSESEAGVNYEQYF.

The DNA of the CDR3 is TGTGCCAGCAGCTGGGGAAACACGATTAGCAATCAGCCCCAGCATTTT. Its protein product is CASSWGNTISNQPQHF. The chain recombines TRBV5-8 with TRBJ1-5; D not certain. CDR1 and CDR2 from the germline V gene are SGHTS and YDEGEE. V was shortened by 3 bases and J by 0 bases, with 13 bases between the two germline ends. CDR3 size: 16 residues. Combining the CDR3 with reference TRBV5-8 and TRBJ1-5 gives the whole variable domain EAGVTQSPTHLIKTRGQQATLRCSPISGHTSVYWYQQALGLGLQFLLWYDEGEERNRGNFPPRFSGRQFPNYSSELNVNALELEDSALYLCASSWGNTISNQPQHFGDGTRLSIL.

This chain uses TRBV5-5 with TRBJ2-7; TRBD1 aligns across 7 bases. This CDR3 is built from 15 residues. The V gene end was trimmed by 0 bases and the J gene end by 3 bases; junction bases not matched to a gene: 6. CDR1 and CDR2 (germline): SGHKS, YYEKEE (reference sequence). The CDR3 DNA reads TGTGCCAGCAGCTTGGAGGGGACAGAGTACTACGAGCAGTACTTC. This sequence encodes CASSLEGTEYYEQYF.

Only one count was recorded for this clone. This chain uses TRBV29-1 with TRBJ2-3; 7 positions match TRBD2. The germline V gene has CDR1 SQVTM and CDR2 ANQGSEA. The CDR3 consists of 15 residues. Trimming at V came to 4 bases and at J to 0 bases, leaving 7 bases not matched to a gene. The CDR3 protein is CSVGGGVTSTDTQYF. The CDR3, as DNA: TGCAGCGTTGGGGGGGGAGTCACTAGCACAGATACGCAGTATTTT.

The DNA for the CDR3 is TGTGCCAGCACCAACATGGGCGAGCAGTACTTC. Encoded protein: CASTNMGEQYF. This chain uses TRBV27 with TRBJ2-5, with D uncertain. The tail of the sequence fits TRBJ2-7 better, so the J call may be wrong. The CDR3 extends over 11 amino acids. CDR1 and CDR2 (germline): MNHEY, SMNVEV (reference sequence).

The V call is TRBV6-1, the J call TRBJ2-7; D remains ambiguous. The CDR3 extends over 12 amino acids. Looked up from germline, CDR1 is MNHNS and CDR2 is SASEGT. V was shortened by 2 bases and J by 4 bases, with 6 bases between the two germline ends. The CDR3 protein is CASSEFNYEQYF. The DNA of the CDR3 is TGTGCCAGCAGTGAATTTAATTACGAGCAGTACTTC.

CDR3 nucleotide sequence: TGTGCCAGCAGTTCCAGTAGACAGAGAACCCACCTCTATAGCAATCAGCCCCAGCATTTT. This encodes CASSSSRQRTHLYSNQPQHF. V and J are TRBV28 and TRBJ1-5, with D perhaps matching TRBD1 (5 bases). Germline V gene sequence: CDR1 MDHEN, CDR2 SYDVKM. The CDR3 consists of 20 residues. V was shortened by 4 bases and J by 0 bases, with 25 bases between the two germline ends.

The chain is built from TRBV27 and TRBJ2-1; 8 nucleotides agree with TRBD2. Germline values: CDR1 MNHEY, CDR2 SMNVEV (reference sequence). J gave up 6 bases and V 7 bases, and 11 bases lay outside the gene matches. The CDR3 is 15 residues long. As DNA, the CDR3 is TGTGCCAGCAAATACCTTAGCGGGACGGCCAATGAGCAGTTCTTC. This codes for CASKYLSGTANEQFF.

This clone was found a few times. The genes are TRBV11-2 and TRBJ2-3; 14 nucleotides match TRBD2. Per the germline V gene, CDR1 is SGHAT and CDR2 is FQNNGV. The junction had 8 bases not matched to a gene; V was cut back by 4 bases and J by 5 bases. There are 17 residues in the CDR3. CDR3 DNA sequence: TGTGCCAGCAGCTCTGGGACTAGCGGGAGTGTAATAGATACGCAGTATTTT. It is translated as CASSSGTSGSVIDTQYF.

The genes are TRBV28 and TRBJ1-5; D remains unclear. V lost 4 bases to trimming and J lost 1 base, with 11 bases between them. The CDR3 is made up of 15 amino acids. Germline CDR1 and CDR2: MDHEN and SYDVKM. CDR3 bases: TGTGCCAGCAGTTCCCCCCGGGCCAGCAATCAGCCCCAGCATTTT. It yields the protein CASSSPRASNQPQHF.